This T cell receptor beta chain was sequenced during a study of T cell repertoires in cytomegalovirus infection. Study-level background: The public TCR beta signatures pointed to both CMV infection and matching HLA type.

TCRdb reprocessed the reads via MiXCR and lists one record per CDR3 protein. This sample yields 310,000 or so distinct CDR3 sequences, of which 15% to 20% are seen a single time; around 13% belongs to the top ten. This clonotype turned up a few times. CDR3 length equals 15 residues. J gave up 5 bases and V 4 bases, and 8 bases lay outside the gene matches. Germline lookup yields CDR1 KGHDR and CDR2 SFDVKD. This receptor was obtained from a human donor in good health (CMV status not recorded). Some clones in this sample may be carry-over from other donors' samples. The gene calls are TRBV24-1 and TRBJ2-5; TRBD1 matches at 8 bases. The sample taken for sequencing was PBMCs. The CDR3 loop reads CATSEPRGLMETQYF. CDR3 coding DNA: TGTGCCACCAGTGAACCCAGGGGGCTGATGGAGACCCAGTACTTC.